Each of the 31 T cell receptor beta chains below was sequenced from the same sample in a study of cytomegalovirus exposure and HLA in healthy donors. 13 Jbeta primers and 60 Vbeta primers were used for the PCR. Only in-frame clones appear in the TCRdb table, and some are missing; sequencing was by immunoSEQ multiplex PCR. This sample has about 82,000 clones, with about four fifths found just once. Material for sequencing was PBMCs. These receptors came from a male donor in good health and CMV-seropositive.

This clone was detected only once. V is TRBV18 and J is TRBJ1-1, with D perhaps matching TRBD1 (5 bases). This CDR3 is built from 15 residues. Looked up from germline, CDR1 is KGHSH and CDR2 is LQKENI. V was trimmed by 2 bases and J by 0 bases, leaving 10 bases between them. The CDR3 bases are TGTGCCAGCTCACCAAGGTTGACAGTGAACACTGAAGCTTTCTTT. It codes for CASSPRLTVNTEAFF.

The chain links TRBV10-3 to TRBJ2-6, with 9 bases that match TRBD1. This CDR3 has 17 residues. Germline CDR1 and CDR2: ENHRY and SYGVKD. The trim removed 3 bases at V and 1 base at J, leaving 4 bases unmatched. The CDR3 loop is CAISEQGARSGANVLTF. CDR3 sequence (DNA): TGTGCCATCAGTGAACAGGGGGCCAGGTCTGGGGCCAACGTCCTGACTTTC.

This sequence joins TRBV27 and TRBJ2-5; the D gene is possibly TRBD1 (6 bases). The end of the DNA fits TRBJ2-7 better, so the J call may be wrong. The CDR3 is 14 residues long. CDR1 is MNHEY, CDR2 SMNVEV, per germline (reference sequence). CDR3 residues: CASIPTAGAYEQYF. CDR3 sequence (DNA): TGTGCCAGCATCCCGACAGCAGGGGCCTACGAGCAGTACTTC.

The chain carries TRBV5-8 and TRBJ2-5; 7 nucleotides match TRBD1. The J call may not be correct, given that the DNA end is closer to TRBJ2-7. The CDR3 is 13 residues long. Germline CDR1 and CDR2: SGHTS and YDEGEE. Written as DNA, the CDR3 is TGTGCCAGCAGCTTGGAAGGGGGCGACGAGCAGTACTTC. This encodes CASSLEGGDEQYF.

This clone has a handful of counts. The genes are TRBV5-8 and TRBJ2-1; 9 nucleotides align to TRBD1. Trimming removed 5 bases from V and 9 bases from J; junction bases left unmatched: 9. This CDR3 contains 14 residues. Germline CDR1 SGHTS, CDR2 YDEGEE. CDR3 region: CASRTRTGVGEQFF. CDR3 DNA: TGTGCCAGCAGAACCAGGACAGGGGTGGGTGAGCAGTTCTTC.

The chain joins TRBV15 to TRBJ2-5, with TRBD1 matching over 9 bases. J lost 8 bases, V lost 4 bases, and 8 bases had no gene match. Germline values: CDR1 LNHNV, CDR2 YYDKDF (reference sequence). This CDR3 is built from 14 residues. The CDR3 protein is CATSIGGTGSTQYF. The CDR3 DNA reads as TGTGCCACCAGCATCGGGGGGACAGGGTCAACCCAGTACTTC.

This clone was observed a single time. The V call is TRBV7-2, the J call TRBJ2-3, with no clear D. V dropped 9 bases and J dropped 3 bases, with 13 bases sitting between them. CDR3 length equals 13 residues. Germline CDR1 and CDR2: SGHTA and FQGNSA. CDR3: CASLASPTDTQYF. In DNA form, the CDR3 reads TGTGCCAGTTTAGCTTCTCCGACAGATACGCAGTATTTT.

V gene TRBV6-5 combines with J gene TRBJ2-7; 7 bases are a match to TRBD1. CDR1 and CDR2 from the germline V gene are MNHEY and SVGAGI. The CDR3 sequence is 13 residues long. Trimming at V came to 6 bases and at J to 4 bases, leaving 6 bases not matched to a gene. The DNA of the CDR3 is TGTGCCAGCAGGGGGACAGATTTTTACGAGCAGTACTTC. This sequence encodes CASRGTDFYEQYF.

This chain joins TRBV15 and TRBJ2-3; a weak D match, TRBD1 (6 bases). Per the germline V gene, CDR1 is LNHNV and CDR2 is YYDKDF (reference sequence). V lost 1 base, J lost 2 bases, and 13 bases lay in between. The CDR3 is made up of 16 amino acids. CDR3 sequence: CATSRGTARDTDTQYF. The CDR3 DNA follows: TGTGCCACCAGCAGAGGGACAGCTAGGGACACAGATACGCAGTATTTT. The full variable domain, completed using reference TRBV15 and TRBJ2-3, is DAMVIQNPRYQVTQFGKPVTLSCSQTLNHNVMYWYQQKSSQAPKLLFHYYDKDFNNEADTPDNFQSRRPNTSFCFLDIRSPGLGDTAMYLCATSRGTARDTDTQYFGPGTRLTVL.

This chain connects TRBV11-2 to TRBJ2-7, with D tentatively TRBD1 (6 bases). The germline V gene encodes CDR1 SGHAT and CDR2 FQNNGV. This CDR3 spans 15 amino acids. Trimming cost V 0 bases and J 1 base, with 10 bases left between them. In DNA form, the CDR3 reads TGTGCCAGCAGCTTAGAGTTCGGACAGTCCTACGAGCAGTACTTC. It yields the protein CASSLEFGQSYEQYF.

The chain combines TRBV28 with TRBJ2-5; tentative D call: TRBD1 (5 bases). V lost 3 bases, J lost 6 bases, and 8 bases lay in between. CDR1 and CDR2 from the germline V gene are MDHEN and SYDVKM. This CDR3 has 12 amino acids. CDR3 DNA sequence: TGTGCCAGCAGTTTGAGGACACAGACCCAGTACTTC. Translating gives CASSLRTQTQYF. Full variable domain (missing parts from reference TRBV28 and TRBJ2-5): DVKVTQSSRYLVKRTGEKVFLECVQDMDHENMFWYRQDPGLGLRLIYFSYDVKMKEKGDIPEGYSVSREKKERFSLILESASTNQTSMYLCASSLRTQTQYFGPGTRLLVL.

This chain links TRBV7-2 with TRBJ2-5, with 11 bases identical to TRBD2. The CDR3 sequence is 18 residues long. The trim removed 1 base at V and 5 bases at J, leaving 12 bases unmatched. Germline V gene data show CDR1 as SGHTA and CDR2 as FQGNSA. CDR3 loop: CASSLGLAGGGVRETQYF. The CDR3 region has the DNA TGTGCCAGCAGCTTAGGGCTAGCGGGGGGCGGCGTCCGGGAGACCCAGTACTTC.

This chain uses TRBV15 with TRBJ2-7; no clear D. Trimming shortened V by 0 bases and J by 5 bases, and 8 bases separated the two germline ends. CDR3 length: 13 amino acids. Per germline, CDR1 LNHNV and CDR2 YYDKDF (reference sequence). For the CDR3, the DNA is TGTGCCACCAGCAGAGATAATGTTGACGAGCAGTACTTC. Its translation: CATSRDNVDEQYF.

CDR3 sequence: CASSGGPGRITEAFF. For the CDR3, the DNA is TGTGCCAGCAGTGGTGGTCCAGGGCGGATCACTGAAGCTTTCTTT. The J gene is TRBJ1-1, the V gene TRBV2, with a weak D call TRBD1 (5 bases). The CDR3 consists of 15 residues. V gave up 4 bases and J gave up 4 bases, with 16 bases separating them. Germline V CDR1 and CDR2: SNHLY, FYNNEI. The complete variable domain, with remaining parts taken from reference TRBV2 and TRBJ1-1, reads EPEVTQTPSHQVTQMGQEVILRCVPISNHLYFYWYRQILGQKVEFLVSFYNNEISEKSEIFDDQFSVERPDGSNFTLKIRSTKLEDSAMYFCASSGGPGRITEAFFGQGTRLTVV.

The rearrangement links TRBV28 to TRBJ2-7; D might be TRBD1 (6 bases). CDR3 length equals 13 residues. Germline-derived CDR1 and CDR2 are MDHEN and SYDVKM. V dropped 5 bases and J dropped 1 base, with 9 bases sitting between them. Here the CDR3 reads CASSDTGSYEQYF. The CDR3 nucleotides are TGTGCCAGCAGTGATACAGGGTCCTACGAGCAGTACTTC.

CDR3 loop: CASTTYLWGGNEQFF. DNA of the CDR3: TGTGCCAGCACCACCTACTTGTGGGGAGGTAATGAGCAGTTCTTC. The chain joins TRBV27 to TRBJ2-1; D is possibly TRBD2 (6 bases). This CDR3 spans 15 amino acids. The germline V gene encodes CDR1 MNHEY and CDR2 SMNVEV (reference sequence). V lost 7 bases and J lost 7, with 20 bases in between.

The genes are TRBV10-3 and TRBJ2-7, with TRBD1 identical over 9 bases. The length of the CDR3 is 16 residues. The junction had 5 bases not matched to a gene; V was cut back by 2 bases and J by 0 bases. Germline V CDR1 and CDR2: ENHRY, SYGVKD. The CDR3 coding sequence is TGTGCCATCAGTGAGCCTGGACAGGGGACCTCCTACGAGCAGTACTTC. This sequence encodes CAISEPGQGTSYEQYF.

V gene TRBV7-9 combines with J gene TRBJ2-2; TRBD1 matches at 7 bases. Germline V gene sequence: CDR1 SEHNR, CDR2 FQNEAQ (reference sequence). V shed 4 bases and J 4 bases; nucleotides not matched to a gene: 3. CDR3 length equals 14 residues. The CDR3 bases are TGTGCCAGCAGCTCGACAGGGTTCACCGGGGAGCTGTTTTTT. Protein sequence: CASSSTGFTGELFF.

About this clone: Mismatch with germline at one junction end may stem from a read error. This sample includes further DNA sequences coding for the same CDR3. This chain connects TRBV7-6 to TRBJ1-1; 8 bases map to TRBD1. Germline V gene lookup returns CDR1 SGHVS and CDR2 FNYEAQ. CDR3 size: 16 residues. The DNA for the CDR3 is TGTGCCAGCAGCCAAATGGGACAGGTACTGAACACTGAGGCTTTCTTT. Amino acids: CASSQMGQVLNTEAFF. The whole variable domain, remainder taken from reference TRBV7-6 and TRBJ1-1, is GAGVSQSPRYKVTKRGQDVALRCDPISGHVSLYWYRQALGQGPEFLTYFNYEAQQDKSGLPNDRFSAERPEGSISTLTIQRTEQRDSAMYRCASSQMGQVLNTEAFFGQGTRLTVV.

The rearrangement links TRBV7-8 to TRBJ1-1, with 9 bases aligning to TRBD1. V lost 4 bases and J lost 3; bases outside the gene matches: 6. This CDR3 has 15 amino acids. CDR1 and CDR2 from the germline V gene are SGHVS and FQNEAQ. CDR3 sequence (DNA): TGTGCCAGCAGCTATTACAGGGGGCGGGACACTGAAGCTTTCTTT. This encodes CASSYYRGRDTEAFF.

This clone was detected only a few times. CDR3 sequence: CAWSFGSSYSSEAFF. The CDR3 region has the DNA TGTGCCTGGAGTTTTGGGAGTTCCTACTCCTCTGAAGCTTTCTTT. V is TRBV30 and J is TRBJ1-1; D gene unclear. The germline gives CDR1 GTSNPN, CDR2 SVGIG (reference sequence). The CDR3 totals 15 residues. The V gene lost 2 bases and the J gene lost 6 bases, with 19 bases spanning the gap.

The chain links TRBV7-2 to TRBJ1-5; D is uncertain. Trimming shortened V by 2 bases and J by 5 bases, and 10 bases separated the two germline ends. Germline lookup yields CDR1 SGHTA and CDR2 FQGNSA. The length of the CDR3 is 14 residues. The CDR3 nucleotides read TGTGCCAGCAGCTTAATGGGCAGATATCAGCCCCAGCATTTT. This gives the protein CASSLMGRYQPQHF.

V gene TRBV9 combines with J gene TRBJ2-7, with 7 positions matching TRBD2. The germline CDR1 and CDR2 sequences are SGDLS and YYNGEE. Trimming cost V 4 bases and J 5 bases; bases outside gene matches: 15. The length of the CDR3 is 16 residues. Here the CDR3 reads CASSPTGRGSLNEQYF. In DNA, the CDR3 is TGTGCCAGCAGCCCAACGGGGCGCGGGAGCCTAAACGAGCAGTACTTC.

The chain employs TRBV28 and TRBJ1-2, with 9 positions matching TRBD1. Germline CDR1 reads MDHEN; CDR2 reads SYDVKM. The CDR3 consists of 15 residues. J was trimmed by 2 bases and V by 2 bases; bases with no gene match: 3. The CDR3 sequence: CASSLTGGTNYGYTF. The CDR3, as DNA: TGTGCCAGCAGTTTAACAGGGGGCACGAACTATGGCTACACCTTC.

The chain uses TRBV5-1 and TRBJ1-5; 8 positions match TRBD1. J was trimmed by 7 bases and V by 4 bases; bases with no gene match: 4. The CDR3 contains 13 residues. Germline V gene lookup returns CDR1 SGHRS and CDR2 YFSETQ. CDR3 protein: CASSTQGEQPQHF. In DNA, the CDR3 is TGCGCCAGCAGCACACAGGGGGAACAGCCCCAGCATTTT. The full variable domain, its missing parts supplied by reference TRBV5-1 and TRBJ1-5, is KAGVTQTPRYLIKTRGQQVTLSCSPISGHRSVSWYQQTPGQGLQFLFEYFSETQRNKGNFPGRFSGRQFSNSRSEMNVSTLELGDSALYLCASSTQGEQPQHFGDGTRLSIL.

V and J are TRBV18 and TRBJ1-1; D is perhaps TRBD1 (5 bases). CDR3 length: 14 amino acids. Deletions cut 5 bases from V and 4 bases from J, with 14 bases between. Germline lookup yields CDR1 KGHSH and CDR2 LQKENI. The CDR3 nucleotides are TGTGCCAGCTCAACACAGGAAAGAGGCACTGAAGCTTTCTTT. Translating gives CASSTQERGTEAFF.

The J gene is TRBJ1-4, the V gene TRBV28, with a possible D match to TRBD1 (5 bases). CDR1 is MDHEN and CDR2 is SYDVKM in the germline V gene. The CDR3 runs 14 residues. Trimming cost V 5 bases and J 4 bases, with 11 bases left between them. Here the CDR3 reads CASSTRRDNEKLFF. The CDR3 nucleotides read TGTGCCAGCAGTACGCGCAGGGATAATGAAAAACTGTTTTTT.

J is TRBJ1-5 and V is TRBV15, with D hard to call. The CDR3 is 16 residues long. Trimming removed 0 bases from V and 0 bases from J, with 9 bases in between. Germline V gene data show CDR1 as LNHNV and CDR2 as YYDKDF (reference sequence). CDR3 region: CATSRDPGYSNQPQHF. In DNA form, the CDR3 reads TGTGCCACCAGCAGAGATCCGGGTTATAGCAATCAGCCCCAGCATTTT. Supplemented by reference TRBV15 and TRBJ1-5, the full variable domain reads DAMVIQNPRYQVTQFGKPVTLSCSQTLNHNVMYWYQQKSSQAPKLLFHYYDKDFNNEADTPDNFQSRRPNTSFCFLDIRSPGLGDTAMYLCATSRDPGYSNQPQHFGDGTRLSIL.

The genes are TRBV7-2 and TRBJ2-2; D perhaps matches TRBD2 (6 bases). Germline V gives CDR1 SGHTA, CDR2 FQGNSA. The CDR3 spans 14 residues. Trimming left V 1 base short and J 9 bases short, with 12 bases between. The CDR3, as DNA: TGTGCCAGCAGCTTAGAACACGGGAGTAGGGAGCTGTTTTTT. This sequence encodes CASSLEHGSRELFF. The entire variable domain, with the rest obtained from reference TRBV7-2 and TRBJ2-2, is as follows: GAGVSQSPSNKVTEKGKDVELRCDPISGHTALYWYRQSLGQGLEFLIYFQGNSAPDKSGLPSDRFSAERTGGSVSTLTIQRTQQEDSAVYLCASSLEHGSRELFFGEGSRLTVL.

V and J are TRBV19 and TRBJ1-1, with a tentative D call TRBD1 (6 bases). The germline V gene has CDR1 LNHDA and CDR2 SQIVND (reference sequence). The CDR3 runs to 14 residues. The V and J ends lost 4 bases and 0 bases respectively, with 9 bases between them. Here the CDR3 DNA reads TGTGCCAGTAGTAGTGGGGGCTTGAACACTGAAGCTTTCTTT. Translating it yields CASSSGGLNTEAFF.

This chain joins TRBV27 and TRBJ1-1; tentatively, D is TRBD1 (5 bases). Germline V lookup: CDR1 MNHEY, CDR2 SMNVEV (reference sequence). V lost 5 bases and J lost 0, with 10 bases in between. This CDR3 has 14 amino acids. The CDR3, as DNA: TGTGCCAGCAGTCGACAGTACATGAACACTGAAGCTTTCTTT. Translated: CASSRQYMNTEAFF.